This entry concerns a single T cell receptor beta chain. Germline values: CDR1 MDHEN, CDR2 SYDVKM. This CDR3 contains 16 residues. The V gene end was trimmed by 3 bases and the J gene end by 6 bases; junction bases not matched to a gene: 9. The data were produced by immunoSEQ multiplex PCR, yet TCRdb's version contains in-frame clones alone and is incomplete. The sample lists 90,000 to 100,000 clones, 86% seen once, with under 2% in the top ten. The sample belongs to a study of blood T cell repertoires in COVID-19. Input material: peripheral blood. The TCR was taken from an elderly man with acute or convalescent COVID-19. The rearrangement joins TRBV28 to TRBJ2-7; 12 nucleotides line up with TRBD2. CDR3 DNA: TGTGCCAGCAGTTTGTTCCGACTAGCGGGAGTAGGCGAGCAGTACTTC. It yields the protein CASSLFRLAGVGEQYF. Based on the CDR3 plus reference TRBV28 and TRBJ2-7, the full variable domain is DVKVTQSSRYLVKRTGEKVFLECVQDMDHENMFWYRQDPGLGLRLIYFSYDVKMKEKGDIPEGYSVSREKKERFSLILESASTNQTSMYLCASSLFRLAGVGEQYFGPGTRLTVT.